This entry is about one T cell receptor (beta chain). The PCR made use of 60 Vbeta and 13 Jbeta primers. Produced via immunoSEQ multiplex PCR; TCRdb's table is partial and in-frame only. The data contain about 100,000 clones, 75% to 80% of them singletons. The CDR3 has 14 amino acids. V shed 0 bases and J shed 8 bases, with 13 bases lying between them. Germline assignment: CDR1 SNHLY and CDR2 FYNNEI. The sample originates from a study of cytomegalovirus exposure and HLA in healthy donors. Sequences were obtained from PBMCs. This sequence was found in a woman between 40 and 50 years old in good health and CMV-seronegative. The chain has TRBV2 and TRBJ1-2; D remains ambiguous. In DNA, the CDR3 is TGTGCCAGCAGTGAAGCGAGGCCTTCCGGGGGCTACACCTTC. Translating it yields CASSEARPSGGYTF.